A single sample gave rise to the 17 T cell receptor beta chains below, sequenced in a study of shared clonotypes between healthy human individuals. Sequenced by immunoSEQ multiplex PCR; TCRdb stores in-frame clones only, minus some. This sample has some 1,900,000 clones, with over 85% found just once. Naive CD8 cells were CD45RO-negative, positively selected for CCR7, excluding terminally differentiated effector memory CD45RA+ cells. Sequences were obtained from naive CD8+ T cells sorted from blood. These receptor sequences come from a man between 18 and 29 years old in good health.

Points on this clone: This CDR3 is also generated by other DNA sequences in the sample. The chain couples TRBV6-1 to TRBJ2-3; 8 nucleotides align to TRBD1. The germline V gene encodes CDR1 MNHNS and CDR2 SASEGT. Trimming cost V 3 bases and J 3 bases; bases outside gene matches: 5. This CDR3 contains 15 residues. As DNA, the CDR3 is TGTGCCAGCAGTGAGCCAGGACAGGGTACAGATACGCAGTATTTT. This encodes CASSEPGQGTDTQYF.

This clone was seen only a few times. This chain uses TRBV9 with TRBJ2-2; D is unclear. Between the trimmed V and J ends, which lost 0 bases and 5 bases, there was a span of 11 bases. The germline V gene has CDR1 SGDLS and CDR2 YYNGEE. The CDR3 totals 15 residues. The CDR3 nucleotides are TGTGCCAGCAGCGTAGCTGTAGTGGAAACCGGGGAGCTGTTTTTT. It codes for CASSVAVVETGELFF.

Comment on this clone: This specimen includes other DNA sequences encoding the same CDR3. The rearrangement links TRBV5-1 to TRBJ2-2; D gene unclear. The V and J ends lost 0 bases and 3 bases respectively, with 6 bases between them. The CDR3 length is 14 residues. The germline V gene encodes CDR1 SGHRS and CDR2 YFSETQ. CDR3 nucleotide sequence: TGCGCCAGCAGCTTGGTGACTGACACCGGGGAGCTGTTTTTT. Protein sequence: CASSLVTDTGELFF.

The chain carries TRBV13 and TRBJ2-3; TRBD2 matches at 9 bases. Germline V lookup: CDR1 PRHDT, CDR2 FYEKMQ (reference sequence). The CDR3 consists of 15 residues. V was clipped by 5 bases and J by 6 bases; unmatched bases: 9. CDR3 amino acids: CASSLGTSRDDTQYF. CDR3 DNA: TGTGCCAGCAGCCTCGGGACTAGCAGGGACGATACGCAGTATTTT.

This clone was found once. The rearrangement links TRBV28 to TRBJ1-1; D is ambiguous. Germline CDR1 and CDR2: MDHEN and SYDVKM. CDR3 length: 14 residues. The V and J ends lost 7 bases and 6 bases respectively, with 18 bases between them. CDR3 DNA: TGTGCCAGCACCACTCGGATGGGCAGAGCTGAAGCTTTCTTT. Its protein product is CASTTRMGRAEAFF.

The chain couples TRBV29-1 to TRBJ2-7, with 7 bases identical to TRBD2. The CDR3 spans 9 residues. Per germline, CDR1 SQVTM and CDR2 ANQGSEA. The CDR3 DNA sequence: TGCGGGGGGGGCTACGAGCAGTACTTC. Translation gives CGGGYEQYF.

This chain connects TRBV28 to TRBJ1-2; D gene ambiguous. The CDR3 runs 12 residues. Germline CDR1 reads MDHEN; CDR2 reads SYDVKM. The ends were cut back, 3 bases at V and 8 bases at J, with 10 bases in the middle. For the CDR3, the DNA is TGTGCCAGCAGTTTTAAGGGTCGGGGCTACACCTTC. It yields the protein CASSFKGRGYTF.

This chain connects TRBV19 to TRBJ1-1; D remains ambiguous. V lost 3 bases, J lost 1 base, and 9 bases lay in between. This CDR3 has 14 residues. Per germline, CDR1 LNHDA and CDR2 SQIVND (reference sequence). The CDR3 is CASSILASNTEAFF. The CDR3 DNA is TGTGCCAGTAGTATCCTGGCCTCGAACACTGAAGCTTTCTTT.

The chain recombines TRBV7-2 with TRBJ1-4; no clear D. This CDR3 spans 16 amino acids. Germline loops: CDR1 SGHTA, CDR2 FQGNSA. The V end was cut by 1 base, the J end by 4 bases, with 13 bases between. Here the CDR3 reads CASSLVVSGLNEKLFF. The CDR3 DNA sequence: TGTGCCAGCAGCTTAGTAGTTTCTGGACTTAATGAAAAACTGTTTTTT.

A note on this clone: The sample contains more than one DNA sequence encoding this CDR3. The chain links TRBV7-2 to TRBJ2-7; the match to TRBD2 covers 11 bases. This CDR3 is built from 14 residues. Germline CDR1 reads SGHTA; CDR2 reads FQGNSA. The J segment lost 4 bases and the V segment lost 3 bases, leaving 2 bases of the junction unmatched. The CDR3 spells CASSFGTSGYEQYF. CDR3 sequence (DNA): TGTGCCAGCAGCTTTGGGACTAGCGGATACGAGCAGTACTTC.

This clone occurred once. The V call is TRBV18, the J call TRBJ1-5; possible D gene TRBD1, 5 bases. CDR1 KGHSH and CDR2 LQKENI come from the germline V gene. This CDR3 spans 18 amino acids. The V gene lost 5 bases and the J gene lost 2 bases, with 22 bases spanning the gap. The CDR3 coding sequence is TGTGCCAGCTCATTGTCAGGGCCGGTTGTCGAGGGCAATCAGCCCCAGCATTTT. This translates into CASSLSGPVVEGNQPQHF.

This chain uses TRBV6-5 with TRBJ2-3; D not resolved. V lost 7 bases and J 5 bases, leaving 10 bases between the germline ends. This CDR3 comprises 12 residues. Looked up from germline, CDR1 is MNHEY and CDR2 is SVGAGI. CDR3 nucleotide sequence: TGTGCCAGCACCTCAAGGGAAGATACGCAGTATTTT. Its translation is CASTSREDTQYF.

This clone came up once. This sequence joins TRBV11-2 and TRBJ2-5, with 9 bases matching TRBD2. There are 17 residues in the CDR3. Germline V gene lookup returns CDR1 SGHAT and CDR2 FQNNGV. After removal of 5 bases from V and 2 bases from J, the junction contained 12 bases not matched to a gene. CDR3 bases: TGTGCCAGCAGCAACGCCAGGGCTAGCGGGGATCAAGAGACCCAGTACTTC. This encodes CASSNARASGDQETQYF.

The V gene is TRBV9, the J gene TRBJ2-1; D is unresolved. V lost 3 bases and J lost 5, with 12 bases in between. The CDR3 totals 14 residues. CDR1 is SGDLS and CDR2 is YYNGEE in the germline V gene. CDR3 loop: CASSASRLNNEQFF. The DNA for the CDR3 is TGTGCCAGCAGCGCCTCCCGACTTAACAATGAGCAGTTCTTC.

This chain joins TRBV9 and TRBJ1-5, with D tentatively TRBD1 (5 bases). The V end was cut by 6 bases, the J end by 2 bases, with 24 bases between. The CDR3 contains 18 residues. Germline CDR1 SGDLS, CDR2 YYNGEE. CDR3 nucleotide sequence: TGTGCCAGCACCATTCTCTTTGACAGCTTGAAGTGCAATCAGCCCCAGCATTTT. It translates to CASTILFDSLKCNQPQHF.

The genes are TRBV28 and TRBJ2-5; no firm D call. Germline CDR1 is MDHEN and CDR2 is SYDVKM. Trimming took off 2 bases at V and 3 bases at J, with 13 bases between the two ends. The CDR3 length is 15 residues. The CDR3: CASSLIADAEETQYF. In nucleotides, the CDR3 is TGTGCCAGCAGTTTAATCGCCGACGCCGAAGAGACCCAGTACTTC.

The chain couples TRBV2 to TRBJ1-1, with TRBD1 as a possible D gene (6 bases). CDR3 length: 13 residues. Germline-derived CDR1 and CDR2 are SNHLY and FYNNEI. Trimming stripped 7 bases from V and 0 bases from J, with 9 bases between. For the CDR3, the DNA is TGTGCCAGCAACAGGGTCGTGAACACTGAAGCTTTCTTT. Translation: CASNRVVNTEAFF.